One and the same sample provided the 20 T cell receptor beta chains below, sequenced in a study of molecular identifiers for immune sequencing clone quantification (dated by TCRdb to 2017 to 2018). Library method: PCR. Sequencing was carried out with a NextSeq 500. The raw public data were reprocessed by TCRdb itself: fastp quality trimming at Q25, MiXCR clonotype calling, in-frame beta chains only. Records with the same CDR3 protein are collapsed into one entry carrying the most frequent genes and DNA. Present in this sample are some 580,000 distinct CDR3 sequences, roughly 27% of which were seen just once. The ten largest clones add up to 0.78% of the sample. Sequencing input: naive CD8+ T cells from blood, with Jurkat cell RNA spiked in. In light of the paper, this sample's cell subset or site label describes: FACS-sorted CD8+CD4-CCR7+CD45RA+ naive T cells. The receptors were gathered from a human donor in good health. Some libraries in this study had Jurkat cell RNA spiked in.

The rearrangement joins TRBV14 to TRBJ2-1, with 7 positions matching TRBD1. V shed 5 bases, J shed 8 bases, and the junction held 18 bases outside the gene matches. This CDR3 contains 17 residues. The germline V gene encodes CDR1 SGHDN and CDR2 FVKESK. The CDR3 region is CASSSAPSRQGSYEQFF. The CDR3, as DNA: TGTGCCAGCAGCTCGGCCCCCTCCAGACAGGGCTCCTATGAGCAGTTCTTC.

V and J are TRBV6-1 and TRBJ2-1, with D possibly matching TRBD1 (6 bases). The CDR3 runs to 14 residues. Germline CDR1 is MNHNS and CDR2 is SASEGT. The germline V and J ends were trimmed by 6 bases and 2 bases, with 11 bases remaining between them. CDR3 DNA: TGTGCCAGCAGACCAGGGGCAACCTACAATGAGCAGTTCTTC. Amino acid sequence: CASRPGATYNEQFF.

This clonotype was seen many times. The chain employs TRBV28 and TRBJ1-1; possible D gene TRBD1, 5 bases. Germline-derived CDR1 and CDR2 are MDHEN and SYDVKM. Deletions cut 10 bases from V and 0 bases from J, with 15 bases between. The CDR3 is 14 amino acids. The CDR3 loop reads CATLAGTLNTEAFF. CDR3 DNA: TGTGCCACTCTAGCCGGGACTTTGAACACTGAAGCTTTCTTT.

This clonotype was detected a few times. This sequence joins TRBV19 and TRBJ1-6; D gene ambiguous. Per the germline V gene, CDR1 is LNHDA and CDR2 is SQIVND (reference sequence). The V and J ends lost 6 bases and 10 bases respectively, with 19 bases between them. The CDR3 consists of 15 residues. DNA of the CDR3: TGTGCCAGTAGCCCCGGGCACTGGAAAGGCTCACCCCTCCACTTT. Amino acid sequence: CASSPGHWKGSPLHF.

This clonotype occurred once. For the CDR3, the DNA is TGCAGCGCCCACTCGGACAGGGACAACTATGGCTACACCTTC. Translated, it gives CSAHSDRDNYGYTF. This sequence joins TRBV29-1 and TRBJ1-2; 8 bases match TRBD1. The CDR3 has 14 amino acids. Trimming took 7 bases from V and 2 from J; bases not matched to a gene: 9. Per germline, CDR1 SQVTM and CDR2 ANQGSEA.

Of note for this clonotype: A much larger clone lies a single base off, so this may be a read error. V is TRBV5-1 and J is TRBJ2-7; 7 bases fit TRBD1. The germline V gene encodes CDR1 SGHRS and CDR2 YFSETQ. CDR3 length equals 14 residues. V was pared by 3 bases and J by 5 bases, with 8 bases of the junction left unmatched. As DNA, the CDR3 is TGCGCCAGCAGCTGGGTGACAGGGACCCACGAGCAGTACTTC. The encoded protein is CASSWVTGTHEQYF. Looking up the rest from reference TRBV5-1 and TRBJ2-7 gives the full variable domain: KAGVTQTPRYLIKTRGQQVTLSCSPISGHRSVSWYQQTPGQGLQFLFEYFSETQRNKGNFPGRFSGRQFSNSRSEMNVSTLELGDSALYLCASSWVTGTHEQYFGPGTRLTVT.

The rearrangement uses TRBV24-1 and TRBJ2-3; 8 bases are a match to TRBD2. CDR3 length: 14 residues. The junction had 3 bases not matched to a gene; V was cut back by 3 bases and J by 5 bases. CDR1 and CDR2 from the germline V gene are KGHDR and SFDVKD. The CDR3 is CATSDTGGEDTQYF. Written as DNA, the CDR3 is TGTGCCACCAGTGATACCGGGGGGGAAGATACGCAGTATTTT.

Many counts were recorded for this clonotype. V usage is TRBV27 and J usage is TRBJ2-7, with TRBD1 as a possible D gene (6 bases). Germline values: CDR1 MNHEY, CDR2 SMNVEV (reference sequence). The CDR3 loop spans 14 amino acids. The germline V and J ends were trimmed by 6 bases and 1 base, with 13 bases remaining between them. The CDR3 is CASRPLGASYEQYF. CDR3 DNA: TGTGCCAGCAGACCTTTGGGGGCTTCCTACGAGCAGTACTTC.

Worth noting for this clonotype: At one end, the junction sequence differs from germline, possibly due to a read error. The rearrangement uses TRBV4-2 and TRBJ2-7; TRBD1 is a possible D gene (5 bases). Germline loops: CDR1 LGHNA, CDR2 YNFKEQ. The CDR3 length is 16 residues. CDR3 sequence: CSSSQVILDTVLGQYF. DNA for the CDR3: TGTTCCAGCAGCCAAGTAATTCTGGACACGGTTCTTGGGCAGTACTTC.

CDR3 protein: CSARQGTKNIQYF. The DNA for the CDR3 is TGCAGTGCTAGACAGGGAACCAAAAACATTCAGTACTTC. The V gene is TRBV20-1, the J gene TRBJ2-4; weak D call: TRBD1 (5 bases). CDR3 size: 13 residues. Germline CDR1 is DFQATT and CDR2 is SNEGSKA (reference sequence). Trimming removed 2 bases from V and 2 bases from J, with 7 bases in between.

The chain links TRBV30 to TRBJ2-7; the D gene is possibly TRBD1 (6 bases). Germline values: CDR1 GTSNPN, CDR2 SVGIG (reference sequence). The length of the CDR3 is 15 residues. Trimming shortened V by 0 bases and J by 3 bases, and 15 bases separated the two germline ends. The CDR3 bases are TGTGCCTGGAGTGTGATGGGTACAGGGATCTACGAGCAGTACTTC. It translates to CAWSVMGTGIYEQYF.

This clonotype has ten or more counts. The chain has TRBV4-1 and TRBJ1-5; tentatively, D is TRBD1 (6 bases). The germline V and J ends were trimmed by 0 bases and 6 bases, with 12 bases remaining between them. The CDR3 covers 15 residues. From germline, CDR1 is MGHRA and CDR2 YSYEKL. The DNA for the CDR3 is TGCGCCAGCAGCCAAGAAGCCAGGGGCGGTCAGCCCCAGCATTTT. It specifies CASSQEARGGQPQHF.

Only a few counts were recorded for this clonotype. The chain is built from TRBV5-1 and TRBJ1-4; possibly TRBD1 for D (6 bases). From germline, CDR1 is SGHRS and CDR2 YFSETQ. This CDR3 spans 15 amino acids. V was pared by 0 bases and J by 11 bases, with 17 bases between. The CDR3 sequence: CASSLDWGAGRKLFF. DNA of the CDR3: TGCGCCAGCAGCTTGGATTGGGGGGCCGGTAGGAAACTGTTTTTT.

This clonotype was seen ten or more times. The chain recombines TRBV7-9 with TRBJ2-3; D is uncertain. Deletions cut 9 bases from V and 2 bases from J, with 9 bases between. Germline V gene data show CDR1 as SEHNR and CDR2 as FQNEAQ (reference sequence). The CDR3 sequence is 12 residues long. CDR3 sequence reads: CASRSATDTQYF. CDR3 in DNA: TGTGCCAGTCGTAGTGCCACAGATACGCAGTATTTT. The full variable domain, in which reference TRBV7-9 and TRBJ2-3 provide the parts outside the CDR3, is DTGVSQNPRHKITKRGQNVTFRCDPISEHNRLYWYRQTLGQGPEFLTYFQNEAQLEKSRLLSDRFSAERPKGSFSTLEIQRTEQGDSAMYLCASRSATDTQYFGPGTRLTVL.

The table lists this clonotype with many counts. The chain links TRBV6-2 or TRBV6-3 to TRBJ1-1, with 7 positions matching TRBD1. J gave up 8 bases and V 6 bases, and 9 bases lay outside the gene matches. The CDR3 loop spans 13 amino acids. Germline-derived CDR1 and CDR2 are MNHEY and SVGEGT. The CDR3 region has the DNA TGTGCCAGCAGCCCAGGGGGGCTCGGGGAAGCTTTCTTT. Translating gives CASSPGGLGEAFF.

This clonotype was recorded many times. The V call is TRBV7-8, the J call TRBJ1-5; D is possibly TRBD1 (6 bases). Trimming cost V 2 bases and J 7 bases, with 15 bases left between them. Germline CDR1 reads SGHVS; CDR2 reads FQNEAQ. The length of the CDR3 is 15 residues. The CDR3 DNA sequence: TGTGCCAGCAGCTTAACGGGACAATATTTGCAGCCCCAGCATTTT. Translating gives CASSLTGQYLQPQHF.

This clonotype has at least ten counts. CDR3 sequence (DNA): TGTGCCAGCAGCCCCCCGGGGAGCGCCAAAAACATTCAGTACTTC. It codes for CASSPPGSAKNIQYF. The genes are TRBV7-2 and TRBJ2-4; D might be TRBD2 (5 bases). This CDR3 has 15 amino acids. V gave up 5 bases and J gave up 1 base, with 12 bases separating them. CDR1 and CDR2 from the germline V gene are SGHTA and FQGNSA.

This clonotype was recorded only once. This may come from a read error, since a much larger clone is one base off. The chain combines TRBV19 with TRBJ2-7, with 10 positions matching TRBD2. The V segment lost 7 bases and the J segment 9 bases; nucleotides outside the gene matches: 15. Germline V gene data show CDR1 as LNHDA and CDR2 as SQIVND (reference sequence). This CDR3 has 15 residues. CDR3 sequence: CASNDGSSGSWGQYF. The CDR3, as DNA: TGTGCCAGTAACGACGGGTCTAGCGGGAGTTGGGGGCAGTACTTC.

The CDR3, as DNA: TGTGCCAGCAGTCTAATACTAGGGAACGCCTACGAGCAGTACTTC. Residues: CASSLILGNAYEQYF. V usage is TRBV27 and J usage is TRBJ2-7, with a possible D match to TRBD2 (5 bases). The CDR3 has 15 residues. Per germline, CDR1 MNHEY and CDR2 SMNVEV (reference sequence). Trimming cost V 5 bases and J 2 bases, with 16 bases left between them.

In its sample, this clonotype was seen many times. The chain joins TRBV6-6 to TRBJ2-3; D call uncertain. Germline CDR1 reads MNHNY; CDR2 reads SVGAGI (reference sequence). The CDR3 runs to 13 residues. Trimming removed 2 bases at V and 6 bases at J, with 9 bases between. The CDR3 coding sequence is TGTGCCAGCAGTTACCTGAATATCGATACGCAGTATTTT. Translated, it gives CASSYLNIDTQYF.